These 27 T cell receptor beta chains share one sample of origin, sequenced in a study of memory CD4+ T cells and cytomegalovirus serostatus. Single viable CD3+CD4+CD8-CD45RO+ cells were sorted as the memory CD4+ T cells. This table comes from immunoSEQ multiplex PCR, and its TCRdb copy is limited to in-frame clones, with some not included. The sample lists 70,000 or so clones, roughly three quarters occurring once. The sample was memory CD4+ T cells from blood. These receptors originate from an adult in good health and CMV-seropositive.

This clone was counted only a few times. V is TRBV19 and J is TRBJ2-1, with TRBD2 as a possible D gene (5 bases). V gave up 5 bases and J gave up 2 bases, with 7 bases separating them. Germline V CDR1 and CDR2: LNHDA, SQIVND (reference sequence). This CDR3 contains 13 residues. This CDR3 is CASSRGPYNEQFF. For the CDR3, the DNA is TGTGCCAGTAGTCGAGGGCCCTACAATGAGCAGTTCTTC. Variable domain in full (rest from reference TRBV19 and TRBJ2-1): DGGITQSPKYLFRKEGQNVTLSCEQNLNHDAMYWYRQDPGQGLRLIYYSQIVNDFQKGDIAEGYSVSREKKESFPLTVTSAQKNPTAFYLCASSRGPYNEQFFGPGTRLTVL.

There are a few counts of this clone. This sequence joins TRBV12-5 and TRBJ1-2; D may be TRBD1 (6 bases). The CDR3 loop spans 15 amino acids. In germline, CDR1 is LGHNT, CDR2 FRNRAP. V gave up 0 bases and J gave up 1 base, with 9 bases separating them. The CDR3 DNA is TGTGCTAGTGGTTTGGTAACAGGGATTAACTATGGCTACACCTTC. This encodes CASGLVTGINYGYTF.

In nucleotides, the CDR3 is TGTGCCAGCAGTTACCCAAGCACAGATACGCAGTATTTT. The encoded protein is CASSYPSTDTQYF. The chain uses TRBV6-6 and TRBJ2-3; D remains ambiguous. Trimming took 2 bases from V and 0 from J, leaving 3 bases between them. The CDR3 runs 13 residues. Looked up from germline, CDR1 is MNHNY and CDR2 is SVGAGI (reference sequence).

The rearrangement links TRBV5-6 to TRBJ1-5; D remains unclear. V was clipped by 2 bases and J by 4 bases, with 7 bases between them. Germline V gene sequence: CDR1 SGHDT, CDR2 YYEEEE. This CDR3 comprises 13 residues. CDR3 sequence reads: CASSFAPNQPQHF. The DNA of the CDR3 is TGTGCCAGCAGCTTCGCCCCAAATCAGCCCCAGCATTTT.

CDR3 in amino acids: CASSVGVHGGNTIYF. The CDR3, as DNA: TGTGCCAGCAGCGTGGGAGTCCACGGGGGAAACACCATATATTTT. The chain employs TRBV7-9 and TRBJ1-3; D remains unclear. The CDR3 spans 15 residues. CDR1 SEHNR and CDR2 FQNEAQ come from the germline V gene (reference sequence). Between the trimmed V and J ends, which lost 5 bases and 4 bases, there was a span of 15 bases.

This chain connects TRBV28 to TRBJ2-6, with D possibly being TRBD2 (5 bases). CDR1 MDHEN and CDR2 SYDVKM come from the germline V gene. The CDR3 consists of 18 residues. The germline V and J ends were trimmed by 7 bases and 1 base, with 20 bases remaining between them. This CDR3 reads CASTRRGQIPSGANVLTF. The DNA of the CDR3 is TGTGCCAGCACCCGCCGCGGGCAGATACCATCTGGGGCCAACGTCCTGACTTTC.

This chain's CDR3 is CASRGQGARGYTF. CDR3 in DNA: TGTGCCAGCAGAGGACAGGGGGCAAGAGGCTACACCTTC. V and J are TRBV7-2 and TRBJ1-2; 11 bases agree with TRBD1. The V and J ends lost 6 bases and 8 bases, in that order; junction bases with no gene match: 5. Per germline, CDR1 SGHTA and CDR2 FQGNSA. This CDR3 is built from 13 residues.

The chain combines TRBV5-6 with TRBJ2-5; unclear D gene. CDR3 size: 13 residues. V lost 0 bases to trimming and J lost 3 bases, with 6 bases between them. Germline lookup yields CDR1 SGHDT and CDR2 YYEEEE. CDR3 nucleotide sequence: TGTGCCAGCAGCTTGGTTCAGAAAGAGACCCAGTACTTC. Protein sequence: CASSLVQKETQYF.

The chain combines TRBV30 with TRBJ1-1; D is possibly TRBD1 (5 bases). Germline assignment: CDR1 GTSNPN and CDR2 SVGIG (reference sequence). V was cut by 1 base and J by 8 bases, with 8 bases left in between. This CDR3 comprises 11 residues. For the CDR3, the DNA is TGTGCCTGGAGTGCGGGACTAGAAGCTTTCTTT. This sequence encodes CAWSAGLEAFF.

V usage is TRBV6-5 and J usage is TRBJ1-1, with D perhaps matching TRBD1 (5 bases). Germline V CDR1 and CDR2: MNHEY, SVGAGI. Trimming took off 0 bases at V and 7 bases at J, with 12 bases between the two ends. The CDR3 covers 14 residues. This CDR3 reads CASSYSFRGDEAFF. The CDR3 bases are TGTGCCAGCAGTTACTCGTTCCGGGGGGATGAAGCTTTCTTT.

The chain couples TRBV14 to TRBJ2-7, with 7 bases lining up with TRBD1. The CDR3 runs to 14 residues. Trimming removed 3 bases from V and 2 bases from J; junction bases left unmatched: 4. From germline, CDR1 is SGHDN and CDR2 FVKESK. The CDR3 sequence is CASSHRGTPYEQYF. The CDR3 bases are TGTGCCAGCAGCCACAGGGGGACCCCCTACGAGCAGTACTTC. Complete variable domain (other parts from reference TRBV14 and TRBJ2-7): EAGVTQFPSHSVIEKGQTVTLRCDPISGHDNLYWYRRVMGKEIKFLLHFVKESKQDESGMPNNRFLAERTGGTYSTLKVQPAELEDSGVYFCASSHRGTPYEQYFGPGTRLTVT.

The rearrangement uses TRBV7-2 and TRBJ2-3, with 9 bases aligning to TRBD1. Germline V gene data show CDR1 as SGHTA and CDR2 as FQGNSA. V lost 5 bases and J lost 8; bases outside the gene matches: 11. This CDR3 contains 15 residues. This CDR3 is CASSPDRGLGGTQYF. DNA of the CDR3: TGTGCCAGCAGCCCGGACAGGGGATTGGGGGGTACGCAGTATTTT.

CDR3 loop: CASTTVDNQPQHF. The CDR3 DNA follows: TGTGCCAGTACGACAGTTGACAATCAGCCCCAGCATTTT. This chain joins TRBV19 and TRBJ1-5; a weak D match, TRBD1 (5 bases). The CDR3 runs 13 residues. CDR1 LNHDA and CDR2 SQIVND come from the germline V gene (reference sequence). V was trimmed by 7 bases and J by 3 bases, leaving 10 bases between them.

The rearrangement uses TRBV7-2 and TRBJ2-2; 10 nucleotides agree with TRBD2. The CDR3 sequence is 15 residues long. The V gene's germline CDR1 is SGHTA and CDR2 FQGNSA. The V gene end was trimmed by 5 bases and the J gene end by 7 bases; junction bases not matched to a gene: 7. The CDR3 spells CASSPLAGVSGELFF. The CDR3, as DNA: TGTGCCAGCAGCCCTCTAGCGGGAGTTAGCGGGGAGCTGTTTTTT.

This chain joins TRBV2 and TRBJ1-2, with 11 bases aligning to TRBD1. Trimming cost V 5 bases and J 6 bases; bases outside gene matches: 2. The CDR3 consists of 13 residues. CDR1 and CDR2 from the germline V gene are SNHLY and FYNNEI. CDR3 sequence (DNA): TGTGCCAGCAGTTGGACAGGGGGCGATGGCTACACCTTC. It encodes CASSWTGGDGYTF.

This clone was counted once. The J gene is TRBJ2-3, the V gene TRBV11-2, with 10 nucleotides matching TRBD1. V was pared by 4 bases and J by 4 bases, with 11 bases of the junction left unmatched. This CDR3 has 17 residues. Germline CDR1 reads SGHAT; CDR2 reads FQNNGV. The CDR3 DNA reads as TGTGCCAGCAGCTACCGGACAGGGGGGGTTAGCGCAGATACGCAGTATTTT. It is translated as CASSYRTGGVSADTQYF.

The V gene is TRBV11-3, the J gene TRBJ1-2; 10 bases match TRBD1. CDR3 length: 14 residues. Losses at the gene ends were 5 bases for V and 4 bases for J; bases not matched to a gene: 4. Germline V gene data show CDR1 as SGHNT and CDR2 as YENEEA. CDR3 region: CASSTGTGAYGYTF. DNA of the CDR3: TGTGCCAGCAGCACCGGGACAGGGGCCTATGGCTACACCTTC.

The genes are TRBV5-1 and TRBJ1-5, with D possibly matching TRBD1 (5 bases). The CDR3 runs to 14 residues. Germline V lookup: CDR1 SGHRS, CDR2 YFSETQ. The V end lost 3 bases, the J end lost 7 bases, and 14 bases lay between the germline ends. CDR3 DNA sequence: TGCGCCAGCAGCTGGGGGGGGGACGGGCAGCCCCAGCATTTT. Its translation is CASSWGGDGQPQHF.

Written as DNA, the CDR3 is TGTGCCAGCAGCCAGGGAGTTTGGGGCTACACCTTC. It is translated as CASSQGVWGYTF. The rearrangement joins TRBV6-6 to TRBJ1-2; possible D gene TRBD1, 5 bases. V was pared by 6 bases and J by 8 bases, with 13 bases between. CDR3 length equals 12 residues. CDR1 is MNHNY and CDR2 is SVGAGI in the germline V gene (reference sequence).

Worth noting for this clone: Other DNA sequences in this sample translate to the same CDR3. The V gene is TRBV5-1, the J gene TRBJ2-1; D gene unclear. Per germline, CDR1 SGHRS and CDR2 YFSETQ. V was shortened by 0 bases and J by 2 bases, with 6 bases between the two germline ends. The CDR3 extends over 14 amino acids. As DNA, the CDR3 is TGCGCCAGCAGCTTGGGAGGTCCCTACAATGAGCAGTTCTTC. Its translation is CASSLGGPYNEQFF.

The V call is TRBV10-2, the J call TRBJ1-5; D may be TRBD1 (6 bases). This CDR3 contains 16 residues. V shed 1 base and J shed 4 bases, with 14 bases lying between them. Germline V lookup: CDR1 WSHSY, CDR2 SAAADI. The CDR3 reads CASSEWGARQNQPQHF. Written as DNA, the CDR3 is TGCGCCAGCAGTGAGTGGGGGGCCCGACAGAATCAGCCCCAGCATTTT.

The chain joins TRBV18 to TRBJ1-2; 7 bases are shared with TRBD1. The germline V gene has CDR1 KGHSH and CDR2 LQKENI. This CDR3 spans 18 amino acids. Trimming took 2 bases from V and 3 from J; bases not matched to a gene: 15. The CDR3 DNA reads TGTGCCAGCTCACCATATGGACAGGCCGTTCAGTTATACTATGGCTACACCTTC. This gives the protein CASSPYGQAVQLYYGYTF.

The V gene is TRBV30, the J gene TRBJ1-6; D gene ambiguous. V was cut by 0 bases and J by 9 bases, with 15 bases left in between. Per germline, CDR1 GTSNPN and CDR2 SVGIG (reference sequence). There are 15 residues in the CDR3. DNA of the CDR3: TGTGCCTGGAGTGTAGATGGAGGTCGGGCTTCACCCCTCCACTTT. Residues: CAWSVDGGRASPLHF.

CDR3 sequence: CASSVVIGTGPNNEQFF. CDR3 DNA sequence: TGTGCCAGCAGCGTAGTAATCGGGACAGGACCTAACAATGAGCAGTTCTTC. This chain links TRBV9 with TRBJ2-1; 8 positions match TRBD1. V gave up 0 bases and J gave up 5 bases; unmatched junction bases: 10. The CDR3 runs to 17 residues. Per the germline V gene, CDR1 is SGDLS and CDR2 is YYNGEE.

This clone was recorded once. The chain links TRBV10-2 to TRBJ1-5; D is undetermined. CDR1 is WSHSY and CDR2 is SAAADI in the germline V gene. V lost 2 bases to trimming and J lost 3 bases, with 11 bases between them. This CDR3 has 15 residues. In nucleotides, the CDR3 is TGCGCCAGCAGTGAGAACTACGGTTACAATCAGCCCCAGCATTTT. This codes for CASSENYGYNQPQHF.

The chain carries TRBV5-6 and TRBJ2-7; 11 nucleotides match TRBD2. Germline V lookup: CDR1 SGHDT, CDR2 YYEEEE. J was trimmed by 3 bases and V by 5 bases; bases with no gene match: 7. This CDR3 spans 15 amino acids. The CDR3 bases are TGTGCCAGCAGTTTCGCTACTAGCGGGAGCTACGAGCAGTACGTC. It codes for CASSFATSGSYEQYV.

The CDR3 DNA sequence: TGTGCCAGCAGCACCAGGGTGGGGGCCGGGGAGCTGTTTTTT. It yields the protein CASSTRVGAGELFF. The chain combines TRBV11-2 with TRBJ2-2; D assignment may be TRBD1 or TRBD2 (5 bases each). Germline CDR1 reads SGHAT; CDR2 reads FQNNGV. The CDR3 has 14 residues. V lost 5 bases and J 6 bases, leaving 13 bases between the germline ends.